Listed below are T cell receptor beta chains from one sample, sequenced in a study of blood T cell repertoires in COVID-19. Clones were sequenced by immunoSEQ multiplex PCR, and TCRdb holds only the in-frame ones, with some missing. The sample contains roughly 340,000 clones, around 86% of which appear only once. Sequencing was done on a sample of peripheral blood. The source is a woman aged 50 to 60 with COVID-19, enrolled during active disease. CDR3s include the opening cysteine and the closing phenylalanine or tryptophan. A D gene is named only where the DNA matches it firmly. Clone size appears in some rows only: once, few, many, or a class for an expanded clone.

size	V	D	J	CDR3	DNA
.	TRBV6-5	.	TRBJ2-7	CASSYSSGPYEQYF	TGTGCCAGCAGCTATTCCAGCGGACCCTACGAGCAGTACTTC
few	TRBV27	.	TRBJ2-7	CASSLTGNYEQYF	TGTGCCAGCAGTCTTACAGGGAACTACGAGCAGTACTTC
few	TRBV9	TRBD1	TRBJ2-2	CASSEPSGGPNTGELFF	TGTGCCAGCAGCGAGCCATCAGGGGGCCCGAACACCGGGGAGCTGTTTTTT
.	TRBV5-1	.	TRBJ1-1	CASIAGGANKAEAFF	TGCGCCAGTATCGCTGGGGGGGCGAATAAGGCAGAAGCTTTCTTT
.	TRBV3-1/TRBV3-2	.	TRBJ2-3	CASSPRLGESTDTQYF	TGTGCCAGCAGCCCCCGACTTGGGGAGTCGACAGATACGCAGTATTTT
.	TRBV6-1	.	TRBJ1-2	CASSDSVRGYGYTF	TGTGCCAGCAGTGACAGCGTCAGAGGGTATGGCTACACCTTC
.	TRBV5-1	TRBD1	TRBJ2-3	CASSPGQGADTQYF	TGCGCCAGCAGCCCGGGACAGGGCGCAGATACGCAGTATTTT
.	TRBV19	.	TRBJ1-5	CASTLRGIGQPQHF	TGTGCCAGTACCCTCCGGGGGATCGGGCAGCCCCAGCATTTT
.	TRBV5-1	TRBD1	TRBJ2-7	CASSLQGTGAYEQYF	TGCGCCAGCAGCTTGCAGGGGACAGGGGCCTACGAGCAGTACTTC
.	TRBV13	.	TRBJ2-1	CASSFGLSYNEQFF	TGTGCCAGCAGCTTCGGTCTTTCCTACAATGAGCAGTTCTTC
.	TRBV6-2/TRBV6-3	.	TRBJ1-2	CASSYTGNYGYTF	TGTGCCAGCAGTTACACAGGAAACTATGGCTACACCTTC
.	TRBV5-1	TRBD2	TRBJ2-1	CASSLAPAGGSSYNEQFF	TGCGCCAGCAGCTTGGCCCCAGCGGGAGGTAGCTCCTACAATGAGCAGTTCTTC
.	TRBV15	TRBD2	TRBJ2-5	CATSRGVSSGQETQYF	TGTGCCACCAGCAGAGGGGTTTCTAGCGGCCAAGAGACCCAGTACTTC
.	TRBV19	.	TRBJ2-3	CASRSRVGDTQYF	TGTGCCAGCCGCTCGAGGGTGGGAGATACGCAGTATTTT
.	TRBV10-3	TRBD1	TRBJ1-1	CAISDPLTGGLTEAFF	TGTGCCATCAGTGATCCTCTGACAGGGGGCCTCACTGAAGCTTTCTTT
.	TRBV4-3	.	TRBJ2-3	CASSQDISTDTQYF	TGCGCCAGCAGCCAAGATATTAGCACAGATACGCAGTATTTT
.	TRBV11-3	TRBD1	TRBJ2-1	CASGGRGQGGNEQFF	TGTGCCAGCGGCGGTCGGGGACAGGGAGGGAATGAGCAGTTCTTC
.	TRBV6-5	TRBD1	TRBJ2-1	CASSDGQGARNEQFF	TGTGCCAGCAGCGACGGACAGGGGGCGCGCAATGAGCAGTTCTTC